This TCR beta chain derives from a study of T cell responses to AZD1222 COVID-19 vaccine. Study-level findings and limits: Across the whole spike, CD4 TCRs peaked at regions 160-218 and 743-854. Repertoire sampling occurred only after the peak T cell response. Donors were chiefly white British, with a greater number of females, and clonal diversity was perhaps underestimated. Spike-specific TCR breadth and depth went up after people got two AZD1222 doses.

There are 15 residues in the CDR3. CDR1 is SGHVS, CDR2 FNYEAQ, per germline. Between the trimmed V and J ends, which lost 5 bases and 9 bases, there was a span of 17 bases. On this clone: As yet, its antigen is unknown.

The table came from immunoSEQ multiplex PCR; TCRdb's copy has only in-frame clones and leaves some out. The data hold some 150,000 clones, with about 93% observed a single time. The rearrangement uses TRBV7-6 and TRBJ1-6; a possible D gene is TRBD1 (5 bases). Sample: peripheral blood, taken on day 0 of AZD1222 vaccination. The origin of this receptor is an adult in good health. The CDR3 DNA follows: TGTGCCAGCAGCGCCAGGGAAGGGCAAAGTTCACCCCTCCACTTT. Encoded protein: CASSAREGQSSPLHF.